These 21 T cell receptor beta chains were sequenced from one sample in a study of memory CD4+ T cells and cytomegalovirus serostatus. Single viable CD3+CD4+CD8-CD45RO+ cells were sorted as the memory CD4+ T cells. The method was immunoSEQ multiplex PCR; TCRdb's version includes in-frame clones alone and lacks a portion of them. The sample lists some 26,000 clones, about 76% occurring once. Sequencing was done on a sample of memory CD4+ T cells from blood. All receptors come from an adult in good health and CMV-seronegative.

The CDR3 region has the DNA TGTGCCAGCAGTTTAATAGGCGGGGAGCTGTTTTTT. The encoded protein is CASSLIGGELFF. The V call is TRBV28, the J call TRBJ2-2; D gene uncertain. Germline V gene data show CDR1 as MDHEN and CDR2 as SYDVKM. The CDR3 extends over 12 amino acids. V lost 2 bases to trimming and J lost 7 bases, with 5 bases between them.

This clone was seen only once. The CDR3 here is CASRGDVNTGELFF. CDR3 sequence (DNA): TGTGCCAGCAGGGGGGACGTGAACACCGGGGAGCTGTTTTTT. The chain couples TRBV2 to TRBJ2-2; D assignment may be TRBD1 or TRBD2 (5 bases each). The CDR3 sequence is 14 residues long. CDR1 and CDR2 (germline): SNHLY, FYNNEI. Trimming stripped 6 bases from V and 1 base from J, with 9 bases between.

This clone was detected only a few times. The rearrangement joins TRBV7-9 to TRBJ1-6; D unresolved. Germline CDR1 is SEHNR and CDR2 is FQNEAQ (reference sequence). The CDR3 contains 14 residues. V shed 1 base and J shed 10 bases, with 11 bases lying between them. The CDR3 bases are TGTGCCAGCAGCTTAGGAGAAGGGCGGTCACCCCTCCACTTT. The encoded protein is CASSLGEGRSPLHF.

This chain joins TRBV6-1 and TRBJ2-5, with D possibly matching TRBD2 (5 bases). V dropped 10 bases and J dropped 5 bases, with 14 bases sitting between them. The CDR3 has 12 amino acids. In germline, CDR1 is MNHNS, CDR2 SASEGT. The CDR3 bases are TGTGCCACCGAGGGTGTAGGGGAGACCCAGTACTTC. Protein: CATEGVGETQYF.

The V call is TRBV5-1, the J call TRBJ2-1, with D possibly matching TRBD2 (6 bases). V lost 0 bases and J 0 bases, leaving 7 bases between the germline ends. The CDR3 sequence is 15 residues long. Germline V gene data show CDR1 as SGHRS and CDR2 as YFSETQ. CDR3 in DNA: TGCGCCAGCAGCTTGGCGACTAGCTCCTACAATGAGCAGTTCTTC. Encoded protein: CASSLATSSYNEQFF.

V and J are TRBV18 and TRBJ1-1, with a tentative D call TRBD1 (6 bases). Trimming removed 3 bases from V and 4 bases from J, with 9 bases in between. This CDR3 region has 13 residues. From germline, CDR1 is KGHSH and CDR2 LQKENI. In DNA form, the CDR3 reads TGTGCCAGCTCACCGACAGGTGCCACTGAAGCTTTCTTT. Protein: CASSPTGATEAFF.

V gene TRBV4-2 combines with J gene TRBJ2-5; TRBD2 agrees at 14 bases. The CDR3 is made up of 16 amino acids. The junction had 1 base not matched to a gene; V was cut back by 4 bases and J by 0 bases. CDR1 LGHNA and CDR2 YNFKEQ come from the germline V gene. CDR3 in amino acids: CASSRTSGGYQETQYF. The CDR3, as DNA: TGTGCCAGCAGCCGGACTAGCGGGGGGTACCAAGAGACCCAGTACTTC.

The chain has TRBV7-8 and TRBJ2-7; D is perhaps TRBD1 or TRBD2 (5 bases each). The CDR3 runs to 17 residues. Germline assignment: CDR1 SGHVS and CDR2 FQNEAQ. Trimming cost V 5 bases and J 7 bases, with 27 bases left between them. CDR3 in amino acids: CASSPGKGAGGLGEQYF. For the CDR3, the DNA is TGTGCCAGCAGCCCGGGGAAAGGGGCCGGCGGTCTGGGGGAGCAGTACTTC.

The V gene is TRBV19, the J gene TRBJ1-1, with D unresolved. Between the trimmed V and J ends, which lost 5 bases and 3 bases, there was a span of 19 bases. Germline lookup yields CDR1 LNHDA and CDR2 SQIVND (reference sequence). This CDR3 has 16 amino acids. The CDR3 spells CASSPLRRDKDTEAFF. The CDR3, as DNA: TGTGCCAGTAGTCCCCTCCGACGGGATAAGGACACTGAAGCTTTCTTT.

CDR3: CASRRDYNTGELFF. CDR3 DNA sequence: TGTGCCAGCCGACGGGACTACAACACCGGGGAGCTGTTTTTT. The chain carries TRBV19 and TRBJ2-2; 7 bases fit TRBD2. Germline lookup yields CDR1 LNHDA and CDR2 SQIVND (reference sequence). The V segment lost 9 bases and the J segment 2 bases; nucleotides outside the gene matches: 6. The CDR3 extends over 14 amino acids.

The chain links TRBV6-5 to TRBJ2-1; tentatively, D is TRBD2 (6 bases). The V and J ends lost 0 bases and 7 bases respectively, with 7 bases between them. The CDR3 extends over 13 amino acids. Germline CDR1 reads MNHEY; CDR2 reads SVGAGI. The CDR3 reads CASSYSEGNEQFF. The CDR3 DNA reads TGTGCCAGCAGTTACTCGGAGGGGAATGAGCAGTTCTTC.

Only a few counts were recorded for this clone. The rearrangement joins TRBV10-3 to TRBJ2-1; D is perhaps TRBD2 (5 bases). The germline gives CDR1 ENHRY, CDR2 SYGVKD. CDR3 length: 15 amino acids. V dropped 0 bases and J dropped 8 bases, with 14 bases sitting between them. DNA of the CDR3: TGTGCCATCAGTGAGTCCGGCGGGCTCGGGGATGAGCAGTTCTTC. Protein sequence: CAISESGGLGDEQFF.

This chain uses TRBV27 with TRBJ2-6; D gene unclear. The CDR3 consists of 18 residues. Germline V lookup: CDR1 MNHEY, CDR2 SMNVEV (reference sequence). V lost 3 bases to trimming and J lost 0 bases, with 15 bases between them. The CDR3 here is CASSFIPPQSSGANVLTF. The CDR3 nucleotides read TGTGCCAGCAGTTTTATCCCGCCTCAGAGCTCTGGGGCCAACGTCCTGACTTTC.

V and J are TRBV2 and TRBJ2-6; D ambiguous. This CDR3 comprises 16 residues. CDR1 SNHLY and CDR2 FYNNEI come from the germline V gene. With 3 bases removed from V and 4 bases from J, the gap between germline ends came to 13 bases. For the CDR3, the DNA is TGTGCCAGCAGTGATGGAGTTCTGAGAGGGGCCAACGTCCTGACTTTC. It encodes CASSDGVLRGANVLTF.

This chain uses TRBV30 with TRBJ1-5; 8 positions agree with TRBD1. Germline CDR1 is GTSNPN and CDR2 is SVGIG (reference sequence). V was pared by 2 bases and J by 7 bases, with 13 bases of the junction left unmatched. The CDR3 is 16 residues long. The CDR3, as DNA: TGTGCCTGGAGTAAAAGAGAGGGACAGGTCCGACAGCCCCAGCATTTT. Translating gives CAWSKREGQVRQPQHF.

This clone was observed a handful of times. The CDR3 loop reads CASRTRQGSLGQPQHF. The CDR3 DNA is TGTGCCAGCAGAACCCGACAGGGGTCCTTAGGGCAGCCCCAGCATTTT. This chain uses TRBV28 with TRBJ1-5; TRBD1 agrees at 8 bases. This CDR3 contains 16 residues. The ends lost 6 bases at V and 7 bases at J; junction bases unmatched: 14. Looked up from germline, CDR1 is MDHEN and CDR2 is SYDVKM.

The CDR3 spells CASSSDSSGNTIYF. The CDR3 DNA follows: TGTGCCAGCAGTTCGGACAGCTCTGGAAACACCATATATTTT. The chain couples TRBV9 to TRBJ1-3, with D perhaps TRBD1 (6 bases). The CDR3 runs 14 residues. V was shortened by 5 bases and J by 0 bases, with 9 bases between the two germline ends. Germline CDR1 SGDLS, CDR2 YYNGEE.

In its sample, this clone was seen once. This chain links TRBV6-1 with TRBJ1-2, with 9 bases lining up with TRBD1. Per germline, CDR1 MNHNS and CDR2 SASEGT. The CDR3 extends over 15 amino acids. Germline trimming cut 0 bases from V and 5 bases from J; bases unmatched to any gene: 4. The CDR3 coding sequence is TGTGCCAGCAGTGAAGCCGGGACAGGGCCTTATGGCTACACCTTC. It specifies CASSEAGTGPYGYTF.

The rearrangement uses TRBV6-4 and TRBJ2-3; a weak D match, TRBD1 (6 bases). The CDR3 consists of 15 residues. Germline values: CDR1 MRHNA, CDR2 SNTAGT. The V gene lost 3 bases and the J gene lost 2 bases, with 12 bases spanning the gap. The CDR3 spells CASSESGAPTDTQYF. CDR3 sequence (DNA): TGTGCCAGCAGTGAATCAGGGGCCCCCACAGATACGCAGTATTTT.

The chain recombines TRBV30 with TRBJ2-7, with TRBD1 identical over 7 bases. The CDR3 is 15 residues long. With 0 bases clipped from V and 6 bases from J, the junction kept 11 bases outside the gene matches. Germline V lookup: CDR1 GTSNPN, CDR2 SVGIG (reference sequence). CDR3 sequence (DNA): TGTGCCTGGAGTGTACTAGGGGGCAGTCGGCCCGAGCAGTACTTC. Translating gives CAWSVLGGSRPEQYF.

This clone was seen once. The chain couples TRBV14 to TRBJ2-1; TRBD1 is a possible D gene (5 bases). The V and J ends lost 1 base and 4 bases respectively, with 14 bases between them. The CDR3 covers 16 residues. The V gene's germline CDR1 is SGHDN and CDR2 FVKESK. Here the CDR3 DNA reads TGTGCCAGCAGCCAAGTAGGACACGTCGCGTACAATGAGCAGTTCTTC. This translates into CASSQVGHVAYNEQFF.